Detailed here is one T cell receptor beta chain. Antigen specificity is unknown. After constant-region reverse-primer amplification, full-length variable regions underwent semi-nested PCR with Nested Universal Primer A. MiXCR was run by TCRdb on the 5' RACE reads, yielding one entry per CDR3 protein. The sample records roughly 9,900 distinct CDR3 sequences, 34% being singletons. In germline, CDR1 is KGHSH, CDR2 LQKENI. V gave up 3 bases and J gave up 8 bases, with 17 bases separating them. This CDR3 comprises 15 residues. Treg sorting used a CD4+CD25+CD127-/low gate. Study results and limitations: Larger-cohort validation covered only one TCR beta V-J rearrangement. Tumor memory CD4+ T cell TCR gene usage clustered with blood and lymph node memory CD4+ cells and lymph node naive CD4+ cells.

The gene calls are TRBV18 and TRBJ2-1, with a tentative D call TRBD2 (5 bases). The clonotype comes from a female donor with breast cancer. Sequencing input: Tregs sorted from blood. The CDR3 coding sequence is TGTGCCAGCTCACCTAGGCTGGGTAGTAGCGATGAGCAGTTCTTC. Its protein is CASSPRLGSSDEQFF. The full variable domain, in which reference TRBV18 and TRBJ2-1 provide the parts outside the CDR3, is NAGVMQNPRHLVRRRGQEARLRCSPMKGHSHVYWYRQLPEEGLKFMVYLQKENIIDESGMPKERFSAEFPKEGPSILRIQQVVRGDSAAYFCASSPRLGSSDEQFFGPGTRLTVL.